This TCR beta chain was observed in a study of beta chain features in type 1 diabetes. Study-level information: Patients looked much like healthy donors when it came to age, gender and cell yields.

Study-level findings and limits: Within each of all four CD4+ subsets, Type 1 diabetes patients had TCRB CDR3s that were moderately but significantly shorter.

The authors reverse transcribed all of the isolated RNA, so sequencing captured expressed TCRB transcripts. The protocol was immunoSEQ multiplex PCR, while the TCRdb copy is restricted to in-frame clones and leaves out a portion. The data contain hundreds of thousands of clones, roughly an eighth of them seen just once; the ten biggest clones take up approximately 0.022%. V was clipped by 6 bases and J by 0 bases; unmatched bases: 6. Per germline, CDR1 SGHRS and CDR2 YFSETQ. The CDR3 has 15 amino acids. This clone occurred a few times. Its cognate antigen is unknown. The J gene is TRBJ2-3, the V gene TRBV5-1; 8 bases are shared with TRBD1. This TCR was sampled from a man aged 18 to 35 with type 1 diabetes. Sequencing input: naive CD4+ T cells from blood. CDR3 DNA: TGCGCCAGCACAGACAGGGGAGGAAGCACAGATACGCAGTATTTT. This sequence encodes CASTDRGGSTDTQYF.